Below, 15 T cell receptor beta chains from the same sample are listed, as sequenced in a study of cytomegalovirus exposure and HLA in healthy donors. This table comes from immunoSEQ multiplex PCR, and its TCRdb copy is limited to in-frame clones, with some not included. The table includes some 170,000 clones, 87% detected once. Input material: PBMCs. The receptors come from a woman in her thirties in good health and CMV-seronegative.

The count of this clone is one. V gene TRBV30 combines with J gene TRBJ1-1; perhaps TRBD1 as D (6 bases). V shed 5 bases and J shed 1 base, with 8 bases lying between them. Germline values: CDR1 GTSNPN, CDR2 SVGIG (reference sequence). There are 12 residues in the CDR3. The CDR3 DNA follows: TGTGCCTGGGTACAGGGGAACACTGAAGCTTTCTTT. Translating gives CAWVQGNTEAFF.

V and J are TRBV6-4 and TRBJ2-1, with 9 bases matching TRBD1. CDR3 size: 16 residues. Trimming at V came to 3 bases and at J to 4 bases, leaving 7 bases not matched to a gene. CDR1 and CDR2 from the germline V gene are MRHNA and SNTAGT. CDR3 in DNA: TGTGCCAGCAGTGAGCAACCGGGACAGGGATACAATGAGCAGTTCTTC. It codes for CASSEQPGQGYNEQFF.

This clone occurred once. V is TRBV7-8 and J is TRBJ2-7; D ambiguous. Germline CDR1 reads SGHVS; CDR2 reads FQNEAQ. The CDR3 has 13 residues. V gave up 1 base and J gave up 7 bases, with 11 bases separating them. The CDR3 region has the DNA TGTGCCAGCAGCTTAGAGTTGGGCCGGGAGCAGTACTTC. As protein: CASSLELGREQYF. The full variable domain, with the rest looked up from reference TRBV7-8 and TRBJ2-7, is GAGVSQSPRYKVAKRGQDVALRCDPISGHVSLFWYQQALGQGPEFLTYFQNEAQLDKSGLPSDRFFAERPEGSVSTLKIQRTQQEDSAVYLCASSLELGREQYFGPGTRLTVT.

The V and J genes are TRBV4-2 and TRBJ2-7, with D possibly TRBD2 on 6 matching bases. The germline V gene encodes CDR1 LGHNA and CDR2 YNFKEQ. V was trimmed by 2 bases and J by 1 base, leaving 12 bases between them. The CDR3 covers 15 residues. CDR3 sequence: CASSQTGGASYEQYF. The CDR3 nucleotides are TGTGCCAGCAGCCAAACGGGCGGGGCATCCTACGAGCAGTACTTC.

The chain uses TRBV2 and TRBJ1-4; D is uncertain. The V gene lost 4 bases and the J gene lost 0 bases, with 18 bases spanning the gap. The CDR3 spans 18 residues. Looked up from germline, CDR1 is SNHLY and CDR2 is FYNNEI. Written as DNA, the CDR3 is TGTGCCAGCAGTGTCCCCGGCCGCGGACTTGCAACTAATGAAAAACTGTTTTTT. This gives the protein CASSVPGRGLATNEKLFF.

This clone was detected once. This rearrangement joins TRBV6-1 to TRBJ1-3; D gene unclear. Looked up from germline, CDR1 is MNHNS and CDR2 is SASEGT. The CDR3 extends over 13 amino acids. Trimming took 8 bases from V and 8 from J, leaving 16 bases between them. The CDR3 region has the DNA TGTGCCAGCTCCATGGAGGTACGGGACACCATATATTTT. Translated: CASSMEVRDTIYF.

V is TRBV5-6 and J is TRBJ2-1; possible D gene TRBD2, 5 bases. Trimming took 7 bases from V and 4 from J, leaving 12 bases between them. Germline V gives CDR1 SGHDT, CDR2 YYEEEE. The CDR3 spans 13 residues. DNA of the CDR3: TGTGCCAGCGTAAGGAGGCAGTACAATGAGCAGTTCTTC. Protein sequence: CASVRRQYNEQFF.

The J gene is TRBJ1-1, the V gene TRBV14, with unresolved D. There are 13 residues in the CDR3. V was clipped by 4 bases and J by 0 bases, with 6 bases between them. In germline, CDR1 is SGHDN, CDR2 FVKESK. CDR3 in amino acids: CASSPSVNTEAFF. DNA for the CDR3: TGTGCCAGCAGCCCATCGGTGAACACTGAAGCTTTCTTT.

The rearrangement joins TRBV7-9 to TRBJ2-1; D is possibly TRBD2 (5 bases). Germline V gene data show CDR1 as SEHNR and CDR2 as FQNEAQ (reference sequence). V lost 5 bases and J lost 10, with 15 bases in between. The CDR3 loop spans 13 amino acids. The CDR3 DNA sequence: TGTGCCAGCAGCCCGCCAACGCCGGGGGAGCAGTTCTTC. It codes for CASSPPTPGEQFF.

This chain uses TRBV19 with TRBJ1-1; no clear D. The CDR3 sequence is 17 residues long. CDR1 and CDR2 (germline): LNHDA, SQIVND (reference sequence). The V gene lost 6 bases and the J gene lost 1 base, with 21 bases spanning the gap. The CDR3 is CASRPAGRARPNTEAFF. CDR3 in DNA: TGTGCCAGTAGGCCGGCGGGGAGGGCCAGGCCGAACACTGAAGCTTTCTTT. The full variable domain, completed using reference TRBV19 and TRBJ1-1, is DGGITQSPKYLFRKEGQNVTLSCEQNLNHDAMYWYRQDPGQGLRLIYYSQIVNDFQKGDIAEGYSVSREKKESFPLTVTSAQKNPTAFYLCASRPAGRARPNTEAFFGQGTRLTVV.

J is TRBJ2-3 and V is TRBV27; TRBD2 matches at 7 bases. The V segment lost 8 bases and the J segment 3 bases; nucleotides outside the gene matches: 8. This CDR3 has 14 residues. Germline V gives CDR1 MNHEY, CDR2 SMNVEV (reference sequence). Written as DNA, the CDR3 is TGTGCCAGCGGCTTGGGGGGGAGAACAGATACGCAGTATTTT. Translation: CASGLGGRTDTQYF.

This clone was recorded once. This chain joins TRBV4-3 and TRBJ2-2; possibly TRBD2 for D (6 bases). In germline, CDR1 is LGHNA, CDR2 YSLEER. This CDR3 contains 14 residues. V shed 4 bases and J shed 8 bases, with 14 bases lying between them. CDR3 nucleotides: TGCGCCAGCAGCCTCCGGAGGGGAATGGGGGAGCTGTTTTTT. It translates to CASSLRRGMGELFF.

This rearrangement joins TRBV18 to TRBJ1-1, with D perhaps matching TRBD1 (5 bases). CDR3 length: 11 residues. From germline, CDR1 is KGHSH and CDR2 LQKENI. Trimming cost V 4 bases and J 7 bases, with 7 bases left between them. CDR3 nucleotides: TGTGCCAGCTCACAAGACAGTGAAGCTTTCTTT. This sequence encodes CASSQDSEAFF.

The rearrangement joins TRBV5-4 to TRBJ1-1; D is perhaps TRBD1 (5 bases). Trimming removed 0 bases at V and 5 bases at J, with 11 bases between. Germline values: CDR1 SGHNT, CDR2 YYREEE (reference sequence). This CDR3 region has 14 residues. The CDR3 reads CASSLGQGRTEAFF. CDR3 in DNA: TGTGCCAGCAGCTTGGGGCAGGGCAGAACTGAAGCTTTCTTT.

The chain has TRBV29-1 and TRBJ1-1; D is uncertain. V lost 7 bases, J lost 2 bases, and 17 bases lay in between. The CDR3 is 14 residues long. Germline V lookup: CDR1 SQVTM, CDR2 ANQGSEA. The CDR3 is CSGQIAGFNTEAFF. The CDR3, as DNA: TGCAGCGGTCAAATCGCGGGGTTTAACACTGAAGCTTTCTTT.